These 27 T cell receptor beta chains originate from one sample sequenced in a study of blood T cell repertoires in COVID-19. The repertoire was sequenced with immunoSEQ multiplex PCR; TCRdb's copy has only in-frame clones and lacks some. The sample holds 60,000 to 70,000 clones, 79% seen once. The specimen sequenced was peripheral blood. These TCRs come from a woman between 65 and 79 years old with acute or convalescent COVID-19.

This chain connects TRBV2 to TRBJ1-4, with unresolved D. The V end lost 3 bases, the J end lost 7 bases, and 12 bases lay between the germline ends. CDR3 size: 14 residues. CDR1 and CDR2 (germline): SNHLY, FYNNEI. The CDR3 nucleotides are TGTGCCAGCAGTGACCCCAGGCACGGTGAAAAACTGTTTTTT. Encoded protein: CASSDPRHGEKLFF. The full variable domain, its missing parts supplied by reference TRBV2 and TRBJ1-4, is EPEVTQTPSHQVTQMGQEVILRCVPISNHLYFYWYRQILGQKVEFLVSFYNNEISEKSEIFDDQFSVERPDGSNFTLKIRSTKLEDSAMYFCASSDPRHGEKLFFGSGTQLSVL.

This clone was observed a handful of times. The chain recombines TRBV5-1 with TRBJ2-3, with TRBD1 matching over 9 bases. This CDR3 is built from 17 residues. The germline gives CDR1 SGHRS, CDR2 YFSETQ. Losses at the gene ends were 2 bases for V and 1 base for J; bases not matched to a gene: 8. CDR3 coding DNA: TGCGCCAGCAGCTTCGGATACAGGGGGCGCGGCACAGATACGCAGTATTTT. Its protein is CASSFGYRGRGTDTQYF.

This chain joins TRBV7-8 and TRBJ2-7; TRBD2 aligns across 11 bases. The CDR3 runs to 16 residues. The junction had 5 bases not matched to a gene; V was cut back by 3 bases and J by 1 base. Germline assignment: CDR1 SGHVS and CDR2 FQNEAQ. CDR3 nucleotides: TGTGCCAGCAGCTTTTTTCTAGCGGGGGGATCCTACGAGCAGTACTTC. Protein product: CASSFFLAGGSYEQYF.

V gene TRBV4-1 combines with J gene TRBJ1-2; 8 bases align to TRBD1. The V segment lost 3 bases and the J segment 7 bases; nucleotides outside the gene matches: 16. The CDR3 is 17 amino acids. Germline-derived CDR1 and CDR2 are MGHRA and YSYEKL. The CDR3 region has the DNA TGCGCCAGCAGCCATCCCCGGGACAGGAAAACCGGGGCTGGCTACACCTTC. Amino acids: CASSHPRDRKTGAGYTF.

J is TRBJ1-2 and V is TRBV5-4; TRBD1 agrees at 7 bases. The CDR3 covers 14 residues. CDR1 SGHNT and CDR2 YYREEE come from the germline V gene (reference sequence). Trimming cost V 4 bases and J 2 bases; bases outside gene matches: 5. The CDR3 nucleotides read TGTGCCAGCAGCAGCGGACAGGACAACTATGGCTACACCTTC. The encoded protein is CASSSGQDNYGYTF.

This clone was picked up one time. The genes are TRBV3-1 (or the pseudogene TRBV3-2) and TRBJ1-1, with a tentative D call TRBD1 (5 bases). The CDR3 length is 14 residues. CDR1 is LGHDT, CDR2 YNNKEL, per germline (reference sequence). Deletions cut 1 base from V and 1 base from J, with 7 bases between. Here the CDR3 reads CASSQGQGNTEAFF. CDR3 DNA: TGTGCCAGCAGCCAAGGCCAGGGGAACACTGAAGCTTTCTTT.

The chain couples TRBV9 to TRBJ1-2; D possibly corresponds to TRBD1 (6 bases). V was cut by 2 bases and J by 14 bases, with 28 bases left in between. CDR3 size: 16 residues. Germline CDR1 and CDR2: SGDLS and YYNGEE. DNA of the CDR3: TGTGCCAGCAGCGTCTTTGCCCTGGACAGCTACACGGCTAGGACCTTC. Its translation is CASSVFALDSYTARTF.

This chain uses TRBV6-1 with TRBJ2-7, with a tentative D call TRBD2 (6 bases). V lost 4 bases and J 6 bases, leaving 22 bases between the germline ends. Per germline, CDR1 MNHNS and CDR2 SASEGT. CDR3 size: 16 residues. The CDR3, as DNA: TGTGCCAGCAGTGCCTCGACTAGTATAGGGGTCGGCGAGCAGTACTTC. It translates to CASSASTSIGVGEQYF.

The rearrangement links TRBV7-9 to TRBJ2-3; 7 bases are a match to TRBD1. Per the germline V gene, CDR1 is SEHNR and CDR2 is FQNEAQ (reference sequence). This CDR3 comprises 16 residues. V dropped 7 bases and J dropped 2; count of bases not matched to a gene: 12. This chain's CDR3 is CASTLGGYQYTDTQYF. Written as DNA, the CDR3 is TGTGCCAGCACCCTAGGGGGCTACCAATACACAGATACGCAGTATTTT.

This chain connects TRBV5-1 to TRBJ2-7, with 10 bases that match TRBD1. The CDR3 length is 16 residues. Germline trimming cut 0 bases from V and 4 bases from J; bases unmatched to any gene: 7. Germline assignment: CDR1 SGHRS and CDR2 YFSETQ. Here the CDR3 reads CASSLGVDRGIYEQYF. CDR3 bases: TGCGCCAGCAGCTTGGGGGTGGACAGGGGGATTTACGAGCAGTACTTC. Together with reference TRBV5-1 and TRBJ2-7, the CDR3 gives the full variable domain: KAGVTQTPRYLIKTRGQQVTLSCSPISGHRSVSWYQQTPGQGLQFLFEYFSETQRNKGNFPGRFSGRQFSNSRSEMNVSTLELGDSALYLCASSLGVDRGIYEQYFGPGTRLTVT.

The CDR3 loop is CASMMGGGAKNIQYF. The CDR3 coding sequence is TGTGCCAGTATGATGGGTGGAGGAGCCAAAAACATTCAGTACTTC. J is TRBJ2-4 and V is TRBV19, with a tentative D call TRBD2 (5 bases). The CDR3 extends over 15 amino acids. Germline values: CDR1 LNHDA, CDR2 SQIVND (reference sequence). Deletions cut 7 bases from V and 0 bases from J, with 13 bases between.

This chain connects TRBV6-5 to TRBJ1-1, with 7 bases aligning to TRBD1. J gave up 11 bases and V 1 base, and 7 bases lay outside the gene matches. Germline lookup yields CDR1 MNHEY and CDR2 SVGAGI. The CDR3 runs 13 residues. CDR3 loop: CASSYFRGQAAFF. For the CDR3, the DNA is TGTGCCAGCAGTTACTTTAGGGGGCAAGCGGCTTTCTTT.

V and J are TRBV19 and TRBJ1-4; weak D call: TRBD1 (6 bases). V dropped 5 bases and J dropped 3 bases, with 16 bases sitting between them. CDR3 length equals 16 residues. Per germline, CDR1 LNHDA and CDR2 SQIVND (reference sequence). This CDR3 reads CASSDPRGQANEKLFF. CDR3 in DNA: TGTGCCAGTAGTGACCCCAGGGGTCAGGCTAATGAAAAACTGTTTTTT. The whole variable domain, remainder taken from reference TRBV19 and TRBJ1-4, is DGGITQSPKYLFRKEGQNVTLSCEQNLNHDAMYWYRQDPGQGLRLIYYSQIVNDFQKGDIAEGYSVSREKKESFPLTVTSAQKNPTAFYLCASSDPRGQANEKLFFGSGTQLSVL.

The J gene is TRBJ2-4, the V gene TRBV13; 8 nucleotides agree with TRBD2. Germline trimming cut 4 bases from V and 0 bases from J; bases unmatched to any gene: 14. CDR3 length equals 19 residues. The germline V gene has CDR1 PRHDT and CDR2 FYEKMQ (reference sequence). CDR3 residues: CASSWSGAGGPLAKNIQYF. For the CDR3, the DNA is TGTGCCAGCAGCTGGAGTGGGGCGGGGGGCCCTTTAGCCAAAAACATTCAGTACTTC.

The gene calls are TRBV20-1 and TRBJ2-1; TRBD2 agrees at 12 bases. This CDR3 comprises 14 residues. V gave up 3 bases and J gave up 8 bases; unmatched junction bases: 5. Germline V gene lookup returns CDR1 DFQATT and CDR2 SNEGSKA (reference sequence). The CDR3 is CSASDASGGDEQFF. In DNA form, the CDR3 reads TGCAGTGCTAGTGATGCTAGCGGGGGGGATGAGCAGTTCTTC.

The gene calls are TRBV9 and TRBJ2-3, with D perhaps TRBD2 (6 bases). CDR3 length equals 17 residues. Germline V CDR1 and CDR2: SGDLS, YYNGEE. The V end lost 0 bases, the J end lost 0 bases, and 14 bases lay between the germline ends. CDR3 coding DNA: TGTGCCAGCAGCGTAGAGTTAGGAGGGGAGAGCACAGATACGCAGTATTTT. Its translation: CASSVELGGESTDTQYF.

The V call is TRBV6-5, the J call TRBJ1-2; D possibly corresponds to TRBD1 (5 bases). Per germline, CDR1 MNHEY and CDR2 SVGAGI. V lost 6 bases and J lost 4, with 18 bases in between. The CDR3 sequence is 15 residues long. The CDR3 loop reads CASSDDHGHLYGYTF. Here the CDR3 DNA reads TGTGCCAGCAGCGACGACCATGGACACCTCTATGGCTACACCTTC.

This sequence joins TRBV5-4 and TRBJ1-4, with unresolved D. V lost 0 bases, J lost 4 bases, and 7 bases lay in between. Germline-derived CDR1 and CDR2 are SGHNT and YYREEE (reference sequence). CDR3 size: 14 residues. The CDR3 coding sequence is TGTGCCAGCAGCTTGGGACACCATAATGAAAAACTGTTTTTT. Translation: CASSLGHHNEKLFF.

This chain connects TRBV18 to TRBJ1-2; D remains ambiguous. Looked up from germline, CDR1 is KGHSH and CDR2 is LQKENI. The ends were cut back, 4 bases at V and 2 bases at J, with 8 bases in the middle. CDR3 size: 13 residues. This CDR3 is CASSLRENYGYTF. Here the CDR3 DNA reads TGTGCCAGCTCACTGAGGGAGAACTATGGCTACACCTTC.

The genes are TRBV21-1 and TRBJ1-4; TRBD1 reflects the table's D call only, with no check against the DNA. TRBV21-1 corresponds to a pseudogene. The CDR3 sequence is 15 residues long. Written as DNA, the CDR3 is TGTGCCAGCAGCAAGGATGACAGGGGTAATGAAAAACTGTTTTTT. It encodes CASSKDDRGNEKLFF.

V is TRBV19 and J is TRBJ1-5; 9 bases agree with TRBD1. V was pared by 6 bases and J by 0 bases, with 3 bases of the junction left unmatched. The germline CDR1 and CDR2 sequences are LNHDA and SQIVND (reference sequence). The CDR3 spans 15 residues. CDR3 sequence: CASRRDRDSNQPQHF. Written as DNA, the CDR3 is TGTGCCAGTAGAAGGGACAGGGATAGCAATCAGCCCCAGCATTTT.

The V call is TRBV23-1, the J call TRBJ2-1; 10 positions match TRBD2. TRBV23-1 falls under the ORF class, with uncertain function. The V gene end was trimmed by 2 bases and the J gene end by 5 bases; junction bases not matched to a gene: 6. CDR3 length: 16 amino acids. CDR3 DNA sequence: TGCGCCAGCAGTCAACCCGGGACTAGCGAGGACAATGAGCAGTTCTTC. It yields the protein CASSQPGTSEDNEQFF.

The J gene is TRBJ2-3, the V gene TRBV15, with 9 bases identical to TRBD2. The CDR3 consists of 16 residues. Per germline, CDR1 LNHNV and CDR2 YYDKDF (reference sequence). V lost 1 base to trimming and J lost 6 bases; unmatched junction nucleotides: 8. CDR3 residues: CATSRAVLAGPDTQYF. The CDR3 DNA sequence: TGTGCCACCAGCAGAGCAGTCCTAGCGGGGCCGGATACGCAGTATTTT.

V and J are TRBV19 and TRBJ2-1; TRBD1 agrees at 8 bases. Germline trimming cut 3 bases from V and 7 bases from J; bases unmatched to any gene: 8. CDR1 LNHDA and CDR2 SQIVND come from the germline V gene (reference sequence). This CDR3 is built from 15 residues. CDR3 region: CASSIAGQASNEQFF. As DNA, the CDR3 is TGTGCCAGTAGTATCGCGGGACAGGCTTCTAATGAGCAGTTCTTC.

CDR3 bases: TGTGCCAGCAGTGATTTAGCGGGGGATGAGCAGTTCTTC. It translates to CASSDLAGDEQFF. The chain has TRBV12-3 or TRBV12-4 and TRBJ2-1; 9 nucleotides line up with TRBD2. Germline trimming cut 5 bases from V and 8 bases from J; bases unmatched to any gene: 4. This CDR3 comprises 13 residues.

The J gene is TRBJ2-7, the V gene TRBV13; TRBD1 matches at 8 bases. Germline loops: CDR1 PRHDT, CDR2 FYEKMQ (reference sequence). V lost 5 bases to trimming and J lost 2 bases; unmatched junction nucleotides: 11. This CDR3 comprises 16 residues. As DNA, the CDR3 is TGTGCCAGCAGCCGGAGAGGGGGACAGGCCCCCTACGAGCAGTACTTC. Translated, it gives CASSRRGGQAPYEQYF.

The chain combines TRBV7-2 with TRBJ1-2, with 9 bases aligning to TRBD1. The germline V gene has CDR1 SGHTA and CDR2 FQGNSA. V was pared by 3 bases and J by 5 bases, with 7 bases of the junction left unmatched. This CDR3 contains 15 residues. The CDR3 is CASSFTQGAGYGYTF. CDR3 bases: TGTGCCAGCAGCTTTACACAGGGGGCAGGGTATGGCTACACCTTC. The complete variable domain, with remaining parts taken from reference TRBV7-2 and TRBJ1-2, reads GAGVSQSPSNKVTEKGKDVELRCDPISGHTALYWYRQSLGQGLEFLIYFQGNSAPDKSGLPSDRFSAERTGGSVSTLTIQRTQQEDSAVYLCASSFTQGAGYGYTFGSGTRLTVV.